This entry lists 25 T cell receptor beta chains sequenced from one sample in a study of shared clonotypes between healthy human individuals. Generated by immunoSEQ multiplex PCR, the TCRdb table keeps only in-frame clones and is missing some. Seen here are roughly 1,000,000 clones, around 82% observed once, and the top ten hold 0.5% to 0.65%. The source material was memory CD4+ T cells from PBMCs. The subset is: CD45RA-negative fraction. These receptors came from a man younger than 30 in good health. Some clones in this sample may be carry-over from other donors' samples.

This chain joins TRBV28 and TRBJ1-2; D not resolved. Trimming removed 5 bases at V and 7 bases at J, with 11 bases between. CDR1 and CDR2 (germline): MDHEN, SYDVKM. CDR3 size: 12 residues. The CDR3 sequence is CASSLRSSGYTF. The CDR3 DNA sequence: TGTGCCAGCAGTCTAAGAAGTAGTGGCTACACCTTC.

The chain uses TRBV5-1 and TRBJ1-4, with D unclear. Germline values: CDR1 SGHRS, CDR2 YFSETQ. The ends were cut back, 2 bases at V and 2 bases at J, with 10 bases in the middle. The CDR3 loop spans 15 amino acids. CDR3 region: CASSLTPRTNEKLFF. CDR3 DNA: TGCGCCAGCAGCTTAACACCGCGGACTAATGAAAAACTGTTTTTT.

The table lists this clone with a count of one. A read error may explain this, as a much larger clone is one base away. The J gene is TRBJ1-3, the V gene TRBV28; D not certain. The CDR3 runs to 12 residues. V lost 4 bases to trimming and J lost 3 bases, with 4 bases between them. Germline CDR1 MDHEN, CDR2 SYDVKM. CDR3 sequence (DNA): TGTGCCAGCAGTTCCAATGGAAACACCATATATTTT. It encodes CASSSNGNTIYF.

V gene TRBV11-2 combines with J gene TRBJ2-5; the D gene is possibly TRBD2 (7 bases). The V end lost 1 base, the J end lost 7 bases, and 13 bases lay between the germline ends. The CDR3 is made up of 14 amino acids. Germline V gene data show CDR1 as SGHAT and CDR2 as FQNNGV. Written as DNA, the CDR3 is TGTGCCAGCAGCTTAGTACGGGGAGGGGGGACCCAGTACTTC. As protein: CASSLVRGGGTQYF.

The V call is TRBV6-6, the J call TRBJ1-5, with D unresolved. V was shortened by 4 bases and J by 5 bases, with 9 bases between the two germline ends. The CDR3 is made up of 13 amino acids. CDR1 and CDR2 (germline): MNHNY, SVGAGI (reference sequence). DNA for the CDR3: TGTGCCAGCAGTTCGCTTGAGGATCAGCCCCAGCATTTT. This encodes CASSSLEDQPQHF.

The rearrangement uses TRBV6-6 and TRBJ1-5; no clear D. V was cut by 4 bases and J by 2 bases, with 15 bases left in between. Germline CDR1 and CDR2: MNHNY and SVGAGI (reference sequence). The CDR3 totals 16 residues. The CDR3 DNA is TGTGCCAGCAGTTTTTTTCCCCGTTGGGGCAATCAGCCCCAGCATTTT. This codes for CASSFFPRWGNQPQHF.

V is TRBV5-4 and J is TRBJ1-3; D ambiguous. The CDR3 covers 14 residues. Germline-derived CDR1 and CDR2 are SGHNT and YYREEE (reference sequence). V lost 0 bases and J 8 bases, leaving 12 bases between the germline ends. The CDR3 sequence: CASSLEGRPDTIYF. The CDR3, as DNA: TGTGCCAGCAGCTTGGAGGGCAGACCGGACACCATATATTTT. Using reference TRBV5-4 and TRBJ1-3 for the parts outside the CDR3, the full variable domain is ETGVTQSPTHLIKTRGQQVTLRCSSQSGHNTVSWYQQALGQGPQFIFQYYREEENGRGNFPPRFSGLQFPNYSSELNVNALELDDSALYLCASSLEGRPDTIYFGEGSWLTVV.

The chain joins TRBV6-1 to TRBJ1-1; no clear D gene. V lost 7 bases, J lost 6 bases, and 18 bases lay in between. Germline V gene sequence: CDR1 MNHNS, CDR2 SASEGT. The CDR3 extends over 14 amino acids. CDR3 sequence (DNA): TGTGCCAGCAAGTTATTTTTGTTTGGTCCTGAAGCTTTCTTT. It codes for CASKLFLFGPEAFF.

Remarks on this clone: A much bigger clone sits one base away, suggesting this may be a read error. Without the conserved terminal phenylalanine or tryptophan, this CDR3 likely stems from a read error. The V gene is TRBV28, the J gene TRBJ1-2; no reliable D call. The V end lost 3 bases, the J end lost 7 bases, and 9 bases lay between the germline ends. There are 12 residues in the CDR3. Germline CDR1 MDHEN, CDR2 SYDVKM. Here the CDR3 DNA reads TGTGCCAGCAGTTTGACGGGTGGTGGCTACACCTCC. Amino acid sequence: CASSLTGGGYTS.

DNA of the CDR3: TGCGCCAGCAGATATGAAACAGTCGACAATGAGCAGTTCTTC. It specifies CASRYETVDNEQFF. The J gene is TRBJ2-1, the V gene TRBV5-1; D is unresolved. V lost 5 bases to trimming and J lost 5 bases, with 14 bases between them. Looked up from germline, CDR1 is SGHRS and CDR2 is YFSETQ. The CDR3 runs 14 residues.

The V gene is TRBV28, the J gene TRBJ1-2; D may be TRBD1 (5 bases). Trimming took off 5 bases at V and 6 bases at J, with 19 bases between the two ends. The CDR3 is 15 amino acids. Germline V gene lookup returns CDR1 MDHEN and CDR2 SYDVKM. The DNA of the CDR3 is TGTGCCAGCAGTGGGGTTGCGGGGCAGTATAATGGCTACACCTTC. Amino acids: CASSGVAGQYNGYTF.

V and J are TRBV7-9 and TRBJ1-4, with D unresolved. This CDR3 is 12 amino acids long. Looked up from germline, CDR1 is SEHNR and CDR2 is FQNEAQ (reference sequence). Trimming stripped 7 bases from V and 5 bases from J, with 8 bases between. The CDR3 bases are TGTGCCAGCATCCGGATGAATGAAAAACTGTTTTTT. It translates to CASIRMNEKLFF.

CDR3 region: CASSRGSKGDNEQFF. The DNA of the CDR3 is TGTGCCAGCAGCCGGGGCAGCAAAGGGGACAATGAGCAGTTCTTC. This chain connects TRBV16 to TRBJ2-1, with D tentatively TRBD1 (5 bases). With 4 bases removed from V and 5 bases from J, the gap between germline ends came to 15 bases. Germline CDR1 reads KGHSY; CDR2 reads FQNENV. The CDR3 covers 15 residues.

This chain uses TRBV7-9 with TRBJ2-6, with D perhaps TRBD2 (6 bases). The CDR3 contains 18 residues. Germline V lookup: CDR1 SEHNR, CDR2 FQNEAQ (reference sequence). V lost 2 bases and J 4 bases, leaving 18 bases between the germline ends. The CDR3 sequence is CASSLLGGRSSGANVLTF. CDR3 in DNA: TGTGCCAGCAGCTTATTGGGGGGAAGAAGTTCCGGGGCCAACGTCCTGACTTTC.

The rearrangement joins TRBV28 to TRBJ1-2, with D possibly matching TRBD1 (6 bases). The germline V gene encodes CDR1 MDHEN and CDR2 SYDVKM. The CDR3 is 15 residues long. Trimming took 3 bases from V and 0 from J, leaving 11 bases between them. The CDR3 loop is CASSFSGGPNYGYTF. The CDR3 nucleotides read TGTGCCAGCAGTTTTTCTGGGGGCCCTAACTATGGCTACACCTTC.

CDR3 DNA sequence: TGTGCCAGCAGTAAGACTCAGTACTACGAGCAGTACTTC. Its protein product is CASSKTQYYEQYF. The rearrangement joins TRBV28 to TRBJ2-7; D is undetermined. The CDR3 runs to 13 residues. V was clipped by 5 bases and J by 3 bases, with 11 bases between them. Germline V CDR1 and CDR2: MDHEN, SYDVKM.

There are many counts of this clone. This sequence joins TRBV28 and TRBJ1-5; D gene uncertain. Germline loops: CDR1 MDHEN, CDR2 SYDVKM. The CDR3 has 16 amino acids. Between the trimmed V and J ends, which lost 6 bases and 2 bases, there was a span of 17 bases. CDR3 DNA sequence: TGTGCCAGCAGCCTGTTGGGGTCGCGGGGCAATCAGCCCCAGCATTTT. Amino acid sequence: CASSLLGSRGNQPQHF.

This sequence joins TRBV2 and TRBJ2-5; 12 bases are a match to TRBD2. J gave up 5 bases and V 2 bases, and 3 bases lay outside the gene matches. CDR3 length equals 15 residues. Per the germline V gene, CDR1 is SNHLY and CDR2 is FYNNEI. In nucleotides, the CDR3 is TGTGCCAGCAGTGAAAGACTAGCGGGAGAGGAGACCCAGTACTTC. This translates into CASSERLAGEETQYF.

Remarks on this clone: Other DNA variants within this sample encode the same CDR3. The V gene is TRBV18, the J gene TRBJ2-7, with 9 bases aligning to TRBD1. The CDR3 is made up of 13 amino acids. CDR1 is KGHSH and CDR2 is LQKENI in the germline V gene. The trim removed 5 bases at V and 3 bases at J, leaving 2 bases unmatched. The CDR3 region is CASSSGQGYEQYF. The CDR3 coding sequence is TGTGCCAGCTCATCGGGACAGGGCTACGAGCAGTACTTC. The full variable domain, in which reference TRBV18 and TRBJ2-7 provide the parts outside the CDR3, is NAGVMQNPRHLVRRRGQEARLRCSPMKGHSHVYWYRQLPEEGLKFMVYLQKENIIDESGMPKERFSAEFPKEGPSILRIQQVVRGDSAAYFCASSSGQGYEQYFGPGTRLTVT.

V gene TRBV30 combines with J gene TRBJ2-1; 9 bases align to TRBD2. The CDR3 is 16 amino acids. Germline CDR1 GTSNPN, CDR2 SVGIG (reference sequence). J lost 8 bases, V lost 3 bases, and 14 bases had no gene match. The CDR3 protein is CAWSSGTSGPVDEQFF. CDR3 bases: TGTGCCTGGAGCTCGGGAACTAGCGGGCCCGTGGATGAGCAGTTCTTC.

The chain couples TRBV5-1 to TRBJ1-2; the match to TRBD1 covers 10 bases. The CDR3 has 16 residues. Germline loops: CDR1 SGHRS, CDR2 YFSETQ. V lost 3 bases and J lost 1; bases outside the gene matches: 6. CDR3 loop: CASSSTGTGVNYGYTF. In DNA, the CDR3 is TGCGCCAGCAGCTCTACCGGGACAGGGGTTAACTATGGCTACACCTTC.

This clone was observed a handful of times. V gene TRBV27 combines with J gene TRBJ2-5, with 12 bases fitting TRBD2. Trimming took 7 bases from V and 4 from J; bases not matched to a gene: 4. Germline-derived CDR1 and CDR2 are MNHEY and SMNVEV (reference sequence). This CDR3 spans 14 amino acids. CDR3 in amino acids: CASTSGRALETQYF. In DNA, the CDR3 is TGTGCCAGCACTAGCGGGAGGGCCTTAGAGACCCAGTACTTC.

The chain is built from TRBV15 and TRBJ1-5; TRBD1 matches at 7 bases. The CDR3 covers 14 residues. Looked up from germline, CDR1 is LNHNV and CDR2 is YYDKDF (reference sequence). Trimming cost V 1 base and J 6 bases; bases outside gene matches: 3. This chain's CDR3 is CATSRVTGRQPQHF. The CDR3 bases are TGTGCCACCAGCAGAGTGACAGGGCGTCAGCCCCAGCATTTT.

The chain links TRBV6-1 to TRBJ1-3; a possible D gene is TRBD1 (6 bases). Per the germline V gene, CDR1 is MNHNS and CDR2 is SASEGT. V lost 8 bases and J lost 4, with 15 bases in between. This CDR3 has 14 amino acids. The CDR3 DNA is TGTGCCAGCCTCATAGGGGGGATCGGAAACACCATATATTTT. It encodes CASLIGGIGNTIYF.

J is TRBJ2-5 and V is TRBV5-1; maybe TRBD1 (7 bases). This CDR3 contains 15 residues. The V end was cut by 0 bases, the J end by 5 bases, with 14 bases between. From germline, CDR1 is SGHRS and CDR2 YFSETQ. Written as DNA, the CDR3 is TGCGCCAGCAGCTTGGCGCAGGGGGGACGGGAGACCCAGTACTTC. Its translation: CASSLAQGGRETQYF.